The source of this T cell receptor beta chain is a study of blood T cell repertoires in COVID-19. Whole-study context: Material from acute and convalescent COVID-19 was sourced from the United States, Italy and Spain. Sources were T cells, B-cell-depleted T cells, or PBMCs; the material itself was cDNA or gDNA.

Profiling relied on immunoSEQ multiplex PCR, and the TCRdb table lists in-frame clones only, not all of them. This sample yields over 100,000 clones, of which less than 85% are seen a single time; roughly 20% belongs to the top ten. The germline V gene has CDR1 SGDLS and CDR2 YYNGEE. This CDR3 region has 14 residues. V was trimmed by 10 bases and J by 10 bases, leaving 21 bases between them. This clonotype was sampled from a woman aged 55 to 70 with acute or convalescent COVID-19. The chain recombines TRBV9 with TRBJ1-6, with D tentatively TRBD1 (5 bases). Sequencing was done on a sample of peripheral blood. The CDR3: CASRGGDSISPLHF. In nucleotides, the CDR3 is TGTGCCTCCCGCGGGGGGGACTCTATCTCACCCCTCCACTTT.